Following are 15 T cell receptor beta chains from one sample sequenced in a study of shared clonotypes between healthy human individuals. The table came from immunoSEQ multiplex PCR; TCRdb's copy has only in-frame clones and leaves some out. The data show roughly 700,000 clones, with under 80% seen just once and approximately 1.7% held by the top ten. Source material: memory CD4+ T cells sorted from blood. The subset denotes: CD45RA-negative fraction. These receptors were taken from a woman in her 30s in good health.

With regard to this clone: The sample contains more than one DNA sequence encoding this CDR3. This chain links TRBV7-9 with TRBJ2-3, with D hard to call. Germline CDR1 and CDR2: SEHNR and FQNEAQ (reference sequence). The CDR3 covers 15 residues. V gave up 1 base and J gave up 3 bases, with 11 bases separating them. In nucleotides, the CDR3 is TGTGCCAGCAGCTTAGGTCCCAGAGTAACAGATACGCAGTATTTT. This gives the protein CASSLGPRVTDTQYF.

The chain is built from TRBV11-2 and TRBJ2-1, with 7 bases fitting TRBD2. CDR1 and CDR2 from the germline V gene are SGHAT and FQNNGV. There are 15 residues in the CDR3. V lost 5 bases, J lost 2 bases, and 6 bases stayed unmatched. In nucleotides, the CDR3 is TGTGCCAGCAGCCCGGGGGGTCAACCCTACAATGAGCAGTTCTTC. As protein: CASSPGGQPYNEQFF.

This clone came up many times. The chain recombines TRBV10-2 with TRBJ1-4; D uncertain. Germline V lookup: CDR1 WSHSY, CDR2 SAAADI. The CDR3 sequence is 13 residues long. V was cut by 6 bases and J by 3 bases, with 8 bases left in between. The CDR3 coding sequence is TGCGCCAGCAGCCGGACCCCTAATGAAAAACTGTTTTTT. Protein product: CASSRTPNEKLFF.

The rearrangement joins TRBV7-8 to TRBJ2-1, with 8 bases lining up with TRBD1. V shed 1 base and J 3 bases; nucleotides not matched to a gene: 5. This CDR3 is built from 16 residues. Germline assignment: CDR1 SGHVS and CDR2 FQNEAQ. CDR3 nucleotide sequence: TGTGCCAGCAGCTTAGACCGGGACAGGTACTACAATGAGCAGTTCTTC. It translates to CASSLDRDRYYNEQFF.

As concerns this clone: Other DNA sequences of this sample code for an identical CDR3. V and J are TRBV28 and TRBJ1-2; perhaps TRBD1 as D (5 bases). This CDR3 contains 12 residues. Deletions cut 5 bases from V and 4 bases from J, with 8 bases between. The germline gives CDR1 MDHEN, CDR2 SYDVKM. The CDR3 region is CASSRDSYGYTF. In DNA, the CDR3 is TGTGCCAGCAGTCGTGACAGCTATGGCTACACCTTC.

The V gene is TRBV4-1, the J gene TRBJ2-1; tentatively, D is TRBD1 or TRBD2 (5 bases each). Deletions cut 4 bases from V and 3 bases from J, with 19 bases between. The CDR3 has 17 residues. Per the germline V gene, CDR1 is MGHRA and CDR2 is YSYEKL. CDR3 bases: TGCGCCAGCAGCCCCGAGGAGCCCGGGGCTTTCTACAATGAGCAGTTCTTC. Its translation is CASSPEEPGAFYNEQFF.

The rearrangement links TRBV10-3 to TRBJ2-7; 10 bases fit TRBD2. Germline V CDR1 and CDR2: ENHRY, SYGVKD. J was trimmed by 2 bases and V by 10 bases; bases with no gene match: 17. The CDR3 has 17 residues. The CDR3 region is CASGEREGLPLAYEQYF. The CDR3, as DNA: TGTGCCAGCGGTGAGCGGGAGGGCCTACCTCTTGCCTACGAGCAGTACTTC.

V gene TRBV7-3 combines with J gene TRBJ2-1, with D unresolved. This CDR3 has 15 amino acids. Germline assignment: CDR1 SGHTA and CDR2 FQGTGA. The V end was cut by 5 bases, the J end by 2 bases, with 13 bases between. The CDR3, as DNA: TGTGCCAGCAGCATTTTCGATGCCCCCTACAATGAGCAGTTCTTC. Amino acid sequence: CASSIFDAPYNEQFF. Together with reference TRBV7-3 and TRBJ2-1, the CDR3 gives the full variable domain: GAGVSQTPSNKVTEKGKYVELRCDPISGHTALYWYRQSLGQGPEFLIYFQGTGAADDSGLPNDRFFAVRPEGSVSTLKIQRTERGDSAVYLCASSIFDAPYNEQFFGPGTRLTVL.

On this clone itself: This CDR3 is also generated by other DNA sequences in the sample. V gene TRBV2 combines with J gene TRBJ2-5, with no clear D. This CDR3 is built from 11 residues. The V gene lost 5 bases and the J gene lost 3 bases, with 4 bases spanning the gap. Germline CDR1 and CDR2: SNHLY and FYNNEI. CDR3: CASSTKETQYF. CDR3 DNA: TGTGCCAGCAGTACAAAAGAGACCCAGTACTTC.

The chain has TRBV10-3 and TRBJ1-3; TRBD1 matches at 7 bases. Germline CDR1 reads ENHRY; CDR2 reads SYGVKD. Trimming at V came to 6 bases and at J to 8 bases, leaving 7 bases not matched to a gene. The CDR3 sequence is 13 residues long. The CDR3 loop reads CAISERGTDTIYF. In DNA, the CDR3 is TGTGCCATCAGCGAAAGAGGGACAGACACCATATATTTT.

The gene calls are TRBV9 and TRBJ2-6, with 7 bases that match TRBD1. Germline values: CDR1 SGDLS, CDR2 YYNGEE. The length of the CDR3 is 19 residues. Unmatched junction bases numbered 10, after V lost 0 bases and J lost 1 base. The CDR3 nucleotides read TGTGCCAGCAGCGTAGGATTGGGACAGATACCATCTGGGGCCAACGTCCTGACTTTC. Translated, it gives CASSVGLGQIPSGANVLTF.

The CDR3 region is CASRSLGRGGITQYF. Written as DNA, the CDR3 is TGTGCCAGCAGGTCCCTTGGTAGAGGTGGGATTACGCAGTATTTT. This sequence joins TRBV28 and TRBJ2-3, with unresolved D. V was pared by 6 bases and J by 8 bases, with 21 bases between. The CDR3 spans 15 residues. Germline CDR1 reads MDHEN; CDR2 reads SYDVKM.

The CDR3 bases are TGTGCCAGCAGTTTATCGTGGACACACCAAGAGACCCAGTACTTC. Its protein product is CASSLSWTHQETQYF. This chain uses TRBV27 with TRBJ2-5, with D perhaps matching TRBD1 (5 bases). Germline lookup yields CDR1 MNHEY and CDR2 SMNVEV (reference sequence). With 0 bases removed from V and 0 bases from J, the gap between germline ends came to 8 bases. The CDR3 runs 15 residues.

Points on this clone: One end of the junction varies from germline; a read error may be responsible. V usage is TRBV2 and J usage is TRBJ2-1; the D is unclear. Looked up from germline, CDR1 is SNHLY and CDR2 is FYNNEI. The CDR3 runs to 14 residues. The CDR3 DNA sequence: TGTGCCAGCAGGGCAGGTAGCTCCGACAATGAGCAGTTCTTC. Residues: CASRAGSSDNEQFF.

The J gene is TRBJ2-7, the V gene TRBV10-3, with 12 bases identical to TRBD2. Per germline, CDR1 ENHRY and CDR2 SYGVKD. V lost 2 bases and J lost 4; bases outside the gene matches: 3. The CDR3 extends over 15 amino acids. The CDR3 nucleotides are TGTGCCATCAGTGAGCAGACTAGCGGGAGTTACGAGCAGTACTTC. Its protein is CAISEQTSGSYEQYF.